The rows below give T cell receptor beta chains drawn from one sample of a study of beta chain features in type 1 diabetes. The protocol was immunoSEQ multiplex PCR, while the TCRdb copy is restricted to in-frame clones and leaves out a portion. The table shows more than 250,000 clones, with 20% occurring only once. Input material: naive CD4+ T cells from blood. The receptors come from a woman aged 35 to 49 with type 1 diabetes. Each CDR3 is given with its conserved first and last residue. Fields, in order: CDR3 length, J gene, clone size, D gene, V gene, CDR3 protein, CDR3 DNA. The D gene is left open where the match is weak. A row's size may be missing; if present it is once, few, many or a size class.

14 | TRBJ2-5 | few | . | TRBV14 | CASSGALTPETQYF | TGTGCCAGCAGCGGAGCCTTAACCCCAGAGACCCAGTACTTC
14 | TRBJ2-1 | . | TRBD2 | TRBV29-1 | CSVEGTSGHNEQFF | TGCAGCGTTGAAGGGACTAGCGGACACAATGAGCAGTTCTTC
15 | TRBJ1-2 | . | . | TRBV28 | CASTGSTIGSYGYTF | TGTGCCAGCACTGGCTCAACTATTGGATCCTATGGCTACACCTTC
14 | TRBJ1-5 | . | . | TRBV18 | CASSHREISQPQHF | TGTGCCAGCTCCCACAGGGAGATCTCCCAGCCCCAGCATTTT
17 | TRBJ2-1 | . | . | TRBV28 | CASSLSPRARAYNEQFF | TGTGCCAGCAGTTTATCTCCCCGAGCGCGAGCCTACAATGAGCAGTTCTTC
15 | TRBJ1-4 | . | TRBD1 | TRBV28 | CASSLQGQGDEKLFF | TGTGCCAGCAGCCTCCAGGGACAGGGGGACGAAAAACTGTTTTTT
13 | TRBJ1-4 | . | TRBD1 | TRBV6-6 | CACRDREEEKLFF | TGTGCCTGCCGGGACAGGGAGGAAGAAAAACTGTTTTTT
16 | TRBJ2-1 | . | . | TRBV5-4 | CASSLVQGISYNEQFF | TGTGCCAGCAGCTTGGTTCAGGGAATCTCCTACAATGAGCAGTTCTTC
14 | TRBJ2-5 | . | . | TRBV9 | CASSGGLTWETQYF | TGTGCCAGCAGCGGCGGACTTACCTGGGAGACCCAGTACTTC
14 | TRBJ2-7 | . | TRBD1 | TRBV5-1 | CASSSGTGDHEQYF | TGCGCCAGCAGCTCCGGGACAGGGGACCACGAGCAGTACTTC
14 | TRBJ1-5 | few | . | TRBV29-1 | CSVEASAPGQPQHF | TGCAGCGTTGAAGCCTCAGCTCCGGGTCAGCCCCAGCATTTT
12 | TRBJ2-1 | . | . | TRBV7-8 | CASSFFNNEQFF | TGTGCCAGCAGCTTTTTCAACAATGAGCAGTTCTTC
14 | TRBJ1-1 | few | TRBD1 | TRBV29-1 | CSGRFLRGEDEAFF | TGCAGCGGAAGGTTTCTCAGGGGGGAAGATGAAGCTTTCTTT
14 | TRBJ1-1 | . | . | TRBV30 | CAFYRASINTEAFF | TGTGCCTTTTACCGCGCTTCGATAAACACTGAAGCTTTCTTT
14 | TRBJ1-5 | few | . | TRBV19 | CASSGQLGNQPQHF | TGTGCCAGCAGTGGACAGCTCGGCAATCAGCCCCAGCATTTT
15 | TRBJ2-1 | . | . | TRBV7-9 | CASSLEAALYNEQFF | TGTGCCAGCAGCCTCGAGGCGGCACTCTACAATGAGCAGTTCTTC
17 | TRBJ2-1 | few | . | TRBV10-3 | CAISEWGSGLGGNEQFF | TGTGCCATCAGTGAGTGGGGTAGCGGGCTAGGGGGAAATGAGCAGTTCTTC
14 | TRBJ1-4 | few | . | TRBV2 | CASSTGSGDEKLFF | TGTGCCAGCAGTACAGGGTCGGGCGATGAAAAACTGTTTTTT
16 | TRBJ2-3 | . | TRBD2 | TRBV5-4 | CASSFRLAGAPDTQYF | TGTGCCAGCAGCTTCCGACTAGCGGGGGCCCCAGATACGCAGTATTTT
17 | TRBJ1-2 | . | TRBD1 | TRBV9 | CASSRTYLDRGNYGYTF | TGTGCCAGCAGCCGTACTTATCTGGACAGGGGGAACTATGGCTACACCTTC
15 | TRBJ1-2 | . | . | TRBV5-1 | CASSLVWGHNYGYTF | TGCGCCAGCAGCTTGGTGTGGGGACATAACTATGGCTACACCTTC
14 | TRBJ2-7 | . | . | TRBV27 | CASQRDGFSYEQYF | TGTGCCAGCCAACGGGATGGCTTCTCCTACGAGCAGTACTTC
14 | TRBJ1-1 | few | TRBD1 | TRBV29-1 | CSGRPGTGNTEAFF | TGCAGCGGTAGACCGGGGACAGGGAACACTGAAGCTTTCTTT
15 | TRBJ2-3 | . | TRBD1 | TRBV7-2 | CASRSAGTEGDTQYF | TGTGCCAGCAGATCTGCCGGGACAGAGGGCGATACGCAGTATTTT
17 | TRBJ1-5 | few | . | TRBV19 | CASSPSGSASLNQPQHF | TGTGCCAGTAGTCCCTCGGGGAGTGCCTCGCTCAATCAGCCCCAGCATTTT
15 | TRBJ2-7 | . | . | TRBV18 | CASSPSLPGAREQYF | TGTGCCAGCTCACCATCCCTACCAGGGGCCCGCGAGCAGTACTTC
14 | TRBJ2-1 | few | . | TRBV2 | CASSEAQTSNEQFF | TGTGCCAGCAGTGAAGCACAGACCTCCAATGAGCAGTTCTTC
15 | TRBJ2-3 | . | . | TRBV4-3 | CASSQVSSGTDTQYF | TGCGCCAGCAGCCAAGTTTCAAGCGGCACAGATACGCAGTATTTT
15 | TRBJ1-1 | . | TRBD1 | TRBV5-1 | CASSLGDRDRVRAFF | TGCGCCAGCAGCTTGGGGGACCGGGACAGGGTACGAGCTTTCTTT
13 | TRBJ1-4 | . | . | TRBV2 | CASSEWTAEKLFF | TGTGCCAGCAGTGAGTGGACAGCGGAAAAACTGTTTTTT
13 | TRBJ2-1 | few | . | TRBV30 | CAWSAGTANEQFF | TGTGCCTGGAGTGCCGGGACTGCCAATGAGCAGTTCTTC
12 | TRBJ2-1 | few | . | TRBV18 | CASSPQGNEQFF | TGTGCCAGCTCTCCTCAGGGGAATGAGCAGTTCTTC
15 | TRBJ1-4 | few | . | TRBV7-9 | CASSPQGSANEKLFF | TGTGCCAGCAGCCCTCAGGGGTCGGCTAATGAAAAACTGTTTTTT
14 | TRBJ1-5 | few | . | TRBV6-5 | CASMAAYSNQPQHF | TGTGCCAGCATGGCGGCCTATAGCAATCAGCCCCAGCATTTT
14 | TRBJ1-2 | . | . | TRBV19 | CASTLMTGNYGYTF | TGTGCCAGTACCCTCATGACTGGGAACTATGGCTACACCTTC
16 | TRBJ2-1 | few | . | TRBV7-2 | CASSLSLGNVLGRQFF | TGTGCCAGCAGCTTAAGCCTAGGGAACGTTCTGGGGCGGCAGTTCTTC
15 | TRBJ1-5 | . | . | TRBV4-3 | CASSQDPGDNQPQHF | TGCGCCAGCAGCCAAGACCCCGGGGACAATCAGCCCCAGCATTTT
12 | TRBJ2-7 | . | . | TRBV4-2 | CASSQDRSEQYF | TGTGCCAGCAGCCAAGATCGTAGCGAGCAGTACTTC
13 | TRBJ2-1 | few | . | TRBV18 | CASSPPGDNEQFF | TGTGCCAGCTCACCACCAGGGGACAATGAGCAGTTCTTC
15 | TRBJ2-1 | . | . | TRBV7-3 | CASSPRRSGYNEQFF | TGTGCCAGCAGCCCACGGCGGAGCGGATACAATGAGCAGTTCTTC